The rows below give T cell receptor beta chains drawn from one sample of a study of cytomegalovirus exposure and HLA in healthy donors. This table comes from immunoSEQ multiplex PCR, and its TCRdb copy is limited to in-frame clones, with some not included. The sample carries over 200,000 clones, about 89% recorded once. The material sequenced was PBMCs. These receptors came from a woman younger than 35 in good health and CMV-seronegative. The CDR3 runs from the conserved cysteine through the conserved F or W.

v_call	j_call	cdr3_aa
TRBV6-1	TRBJ1-1	CASNSAGAMNTEAFF
TRBV4-2	TRBJ2-5	CASSQEDTGVLGGQETQYF
TRBV5-1	TRBJ1-2	CATTLGGTGAGYTF
TRBV19	TRBJ1-1	CASSIVQGAYTEAFF
TRBV27	TRBJ2-1	CASTTGGGTQYNEQFF
TRBV28	TRBJ2-7	CASSRGDEQYF
TRBV7-2	TRBJ1-5	CASSFITGYQPQHF
TRBV9	TRBJ1-1	CASSYAKGAESEAFF
TRBV9	TRBJ2-7	CASSVHPTTYEQYF
TRBV5-1	TRBJ1-1	CASSRAGTANTEAFF
TRBV2	.	CASTPEYGTGSYEQYF
TRBV4-2	TRBJ2-7	CASSQDKTAGAYLSYEQYF
TRBV5-1	TRBJ2-1	CASSEGGRNNEQFF
TRBV6-5	TRBJ1-5	CASSYSQGNQPQHF
TRBV18	TRBJ2-7	CASSPRRGASYGQYF
TRBV6-5	TRBJ1-2	CASSYRRGRGDGYTF
TRBV7-8	TRBJ2-1	CASSFPARPGGWQDNEQFF
TRBV5-1	TRBJ2-1	CASSLGTFNEQFF
TRBV5-1	TRBJ2-7	CASSLGPSGRNSYEQYF
TRBV6-1	TRBJ1-4	CASSYVGGRGEKLFF
TRBV5-4	TRBJ2-3	CASSSPDRDPDTQYF
TRBV29-1	TRBJ2-7	CSVLRTSGTFIYEQYF
TRBV5-1	TRBJ1-6	CASSLIGRGLDRSPLHF
TRBV10-2	TRBJ2-2	CASRSTGTGELFF
TRBV27	TRBJ1-2	CASSLMGQGVWGYTF
TRBV5-4	TRBJ2-7	CASSAGRDRDEQYF
TRBV5-1	TRBJ1-1	CASVLPGQGLNTEAFF
TRBV4-2	TRBJ1-1	CASSQDATRGNTEAFF
TRBV29-1	TRBJ2-1	CSVGGIVGQAYNEQFF
TRBV5-1	TRBJ2-7	CASSLGPQGAYEQYF
TRBV2	TRBJ1-5	CATRQSNQPQHF
TRBV9	TRBJ1-2	CASSGQGTNYGYTF
TRBV7-2	TRBJ2-1	CASSPGVHSREQFF
TRBV7-3	TRBJ2-1	CASSGTSGHNEQFF
TRBV4-2	TRBJ2-2	CASSHRGTGELFF
TRBV15	TRBJ2-7	CATSKQDYVCEQYF
TRBV30	TRBJ2-7	CAWNRPISENKYF
TRBV30	TRBJ2-3	CAWRSAGSTDTQYF
TRBV9	TRBJ1-5	CASSVLSRRGNQPQHF
TRBV19	TRBJ2-3	CASSISLTSGDTDTQYF
TRBV4-1	TRBJ2-1	CASSLASGGYNEQFF
TRBV5-1	TRBJ1-4	CASSLGDRVNEKLFF
TRBV10-2	TRBJ1-2	CATSRQDQYGYTF
TRBV11-2	TRBJ1-4	CASSSYTVRELFF
TRBV5-4	TRBJ2-2	CASSPGTRWGTGELFF
TRBV7-9	TRBJ2-1	CASVGQGHNEQFF
TRBV19	TRBJ2-5	CASRPSRLAGDQETQYF
TRBV7-9	TRBJ2-3	CASSLTAAGGSPDTQYF
TRBV7-2	TRBJ1-6	CASSIESSYNSPLHF
TRBV6-4	TRBJ1-1	CASSQEGNTEAFF
TRBV10-3	TRBJ2-1	CASRSGQGLYNEQFF
TRBV11-3	TRBJ2-1	CASSLYRGVPEEQFF
TRBV5-1	TRBJ1-1	CASSFLDRPRNTEAFF
TRBV2	TRBJ2-1	CANQDRSYNEQFF
TRBV5-5	TRBJ1-1	CASSLDPGRFNTEAFF
TRBV7-9	TRBJ2-5	CASSLVKWDIARTQYF